This TCR beta chain is from a study of identical twins. The study's findings and limits: Twin-shared out-of-frame alpha sequences showed excess low generation probability.

Losses at the gene ends were 1 base for V and 5 bases for J; bases not matched to a gene: 7. This CDR3 contains 16 residues. Germline V lookup: CDR1 SGHRS, CDR2 YFSETQ. A universal primer binding site was introduced by template switching. The final cDNA contained unique molecular identifiers. TCRdb called the 5' RACE reads again in MiXCR, with one record for every CDR3 protein. The sample holds some 600,000 distinct CDR3 sequences, about 7.6% seen once. This clonotype was seen ten or more times. The target antigen is unknown. The same specimen was also included in a second study, on yellow fever vaccine responses in identical twins.

The sequenced sample was PBMCs. V and J are TRBV5-1 and TRBJ2-1, with TRBD2 identical over 9 bases. The receptor was isolated from a woman under 30 in good health. The CDR3 reads CASSLPGTSLNNEQFF. CDR3 coding DNA: TGCGCCAGCAGCTTGCCTGGGACTAGCCTAAACAATGAGCAGTTCTTC.